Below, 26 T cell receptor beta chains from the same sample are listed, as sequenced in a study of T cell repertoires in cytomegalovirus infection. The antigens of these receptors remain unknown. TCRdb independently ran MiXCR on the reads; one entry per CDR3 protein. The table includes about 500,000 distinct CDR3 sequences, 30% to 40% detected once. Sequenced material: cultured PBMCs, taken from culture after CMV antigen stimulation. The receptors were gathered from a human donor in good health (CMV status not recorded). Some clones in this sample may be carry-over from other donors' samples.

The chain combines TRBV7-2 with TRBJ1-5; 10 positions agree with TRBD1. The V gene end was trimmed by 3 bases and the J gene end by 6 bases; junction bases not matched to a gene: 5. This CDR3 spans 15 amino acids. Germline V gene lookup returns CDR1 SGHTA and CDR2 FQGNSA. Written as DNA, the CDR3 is TGTGCCAGCAGCTTCCAGACAGGGGGCCCTCAGCCCCAGCATTTT. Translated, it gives CASSFQTGGPQPQHF.

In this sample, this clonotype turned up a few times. The CDR3 DNA follows: TGTGCCAGCAGCCTGTACAGGGGCCCACCCTACGAGCAGTACTTC. Residues: CASSLYRGPPYEQYF. This chain links TRBV7-8 with TRBJ2-7; 7 nucleotides line up with TRBD1. Trimming removed 5 bases from V and 2 bases from J; junction bases left unmatched: 9. Germline-derived CDR1 and CDR2 are SGHVS and FQNEAQ. The CDR3 totals 15 residues.

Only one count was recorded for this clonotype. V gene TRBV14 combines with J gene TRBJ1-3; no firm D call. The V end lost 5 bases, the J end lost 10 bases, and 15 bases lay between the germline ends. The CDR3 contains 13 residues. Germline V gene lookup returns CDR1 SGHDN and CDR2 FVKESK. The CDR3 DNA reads TGTGCCAGCAGCACACAAGTCGGAGGAACCATATATTTT. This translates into CASSTQVGGTIYF.

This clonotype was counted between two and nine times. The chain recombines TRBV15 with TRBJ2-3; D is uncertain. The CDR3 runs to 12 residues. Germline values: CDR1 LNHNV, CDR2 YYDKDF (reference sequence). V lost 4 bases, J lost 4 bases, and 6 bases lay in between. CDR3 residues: CATSKRADTQYF. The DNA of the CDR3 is TGTGCCACCAGCAAACGGGCAGATACGCAGTATTTT.

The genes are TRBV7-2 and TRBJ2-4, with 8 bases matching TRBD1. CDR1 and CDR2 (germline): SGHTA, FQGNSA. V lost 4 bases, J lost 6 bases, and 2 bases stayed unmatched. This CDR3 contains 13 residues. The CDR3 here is CASSWGTGNIQYF. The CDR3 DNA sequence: TGTGCCAGCAGCTGGGGGACAGGAAACATTCAGTACTTC. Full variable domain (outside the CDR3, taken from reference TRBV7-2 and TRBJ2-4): GAGVSQSPSNKVTEKGKDVELRCDPISGHTALYWYRQSLGQGLEFLIYFQGNSAPDKSGLPSDRFSAERTGGSVSTLTIQRTQQEDSAVYLCASSWGTGNIQYFGAGTRLSVL.

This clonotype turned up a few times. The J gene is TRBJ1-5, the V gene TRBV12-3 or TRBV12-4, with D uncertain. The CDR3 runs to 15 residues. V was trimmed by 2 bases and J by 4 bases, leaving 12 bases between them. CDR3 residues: CASSLFFSDNQPQHF. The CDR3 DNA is TGTGCCAGCAGTTTATTTTTTTCGGATAATCAGCCCCAGCATTTT.

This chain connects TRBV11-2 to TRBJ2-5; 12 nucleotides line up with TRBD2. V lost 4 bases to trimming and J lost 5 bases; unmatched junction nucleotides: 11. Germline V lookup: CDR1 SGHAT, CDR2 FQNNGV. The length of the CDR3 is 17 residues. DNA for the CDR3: TGTGCCAGCAGCTCCTGGACTAGCGGGATACGGGGGGAGACCCAGTACTTC. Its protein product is CASSSWTSGIRGETQYF.

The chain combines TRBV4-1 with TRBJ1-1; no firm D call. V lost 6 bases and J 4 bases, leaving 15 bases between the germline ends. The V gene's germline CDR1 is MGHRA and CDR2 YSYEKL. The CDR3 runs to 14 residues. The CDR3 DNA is TGCGCCAGCAGACAGTTAGCGGCGGCCACTGAAGCTTTCTTT. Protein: CASRQLAAATEAFF.

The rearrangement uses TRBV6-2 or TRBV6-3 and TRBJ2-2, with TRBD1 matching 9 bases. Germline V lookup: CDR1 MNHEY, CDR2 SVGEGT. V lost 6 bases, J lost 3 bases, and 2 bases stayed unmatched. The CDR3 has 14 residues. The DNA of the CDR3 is TGTGCCAGCAGGAGGACAGGGGACACCGGGGAGCTGTTTTTT. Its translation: CASRRTGDTGELFF.

In DNA, the CDR3 is TGTGCCAGCACCACTTGGGGCGGGGGCTCGAACACTGAAGCTTTCTTT. Translating it yields CASTTWGGGSNTEAFF. The chain has TRBV28 and TRBJ1-1; D is perhaps TRBD1 (6 bases). CDR1 and CDR2 (germline): MDHEN, SYDVKM. The CDR3 is 16 residues long. The V gene lost 7 bases and the J gene lost 1 base, with 19 bases spanning the gap.

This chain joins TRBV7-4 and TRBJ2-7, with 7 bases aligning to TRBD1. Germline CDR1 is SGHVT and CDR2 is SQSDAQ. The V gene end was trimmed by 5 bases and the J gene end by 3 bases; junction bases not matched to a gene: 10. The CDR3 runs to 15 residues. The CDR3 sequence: CASSPRQGPFYEQYF. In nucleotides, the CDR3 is TGTGCCAGCAGCCCGCGACAGGGACCGTTCTACGAGCAGTACTTC.

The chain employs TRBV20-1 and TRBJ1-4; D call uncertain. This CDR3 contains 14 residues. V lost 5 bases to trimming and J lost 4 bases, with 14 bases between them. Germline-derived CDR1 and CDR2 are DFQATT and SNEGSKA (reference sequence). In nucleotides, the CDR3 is TGCAGTGCTTTCCCCTCTGGGGTTAATGAAAAACTGTTTTTT. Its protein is CSAFPSGVNEKLFF.

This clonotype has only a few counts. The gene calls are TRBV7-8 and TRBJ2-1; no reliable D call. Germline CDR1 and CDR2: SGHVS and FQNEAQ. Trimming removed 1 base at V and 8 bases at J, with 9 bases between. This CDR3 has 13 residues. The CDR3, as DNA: TGTGCCAGCAGCTTAGAATCGTCCGATGAGCAGTTCTTC. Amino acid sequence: CASSLESSDEQFF.

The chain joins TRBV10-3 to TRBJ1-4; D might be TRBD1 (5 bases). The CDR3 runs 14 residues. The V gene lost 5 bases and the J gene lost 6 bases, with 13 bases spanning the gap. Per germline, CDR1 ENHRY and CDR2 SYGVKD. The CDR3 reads CAISTQEGDEKLFF. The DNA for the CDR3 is TGTGCCATCAGTACACAGGAAGGAGATGAAAAACTGTTTTTT.

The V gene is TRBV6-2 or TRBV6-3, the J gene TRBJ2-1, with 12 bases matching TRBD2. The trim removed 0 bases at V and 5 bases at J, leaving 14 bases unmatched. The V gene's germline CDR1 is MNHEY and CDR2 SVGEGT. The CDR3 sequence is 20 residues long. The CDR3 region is CASSYSISSGRALGHNEQFF. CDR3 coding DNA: TGTGCCAGCAGTTACTCGATTTCTAGCGGGAGGGCTCTGGGGCACAATGAGCAGTTCTTC.

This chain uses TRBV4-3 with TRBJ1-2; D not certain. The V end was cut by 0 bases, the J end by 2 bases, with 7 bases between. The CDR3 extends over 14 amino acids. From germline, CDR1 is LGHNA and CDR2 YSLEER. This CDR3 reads CASSQDAGNYGYTF. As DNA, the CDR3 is TGCGCCAGCAGCCAAGATGCGGGAAACTATGGCTACACCTTC.

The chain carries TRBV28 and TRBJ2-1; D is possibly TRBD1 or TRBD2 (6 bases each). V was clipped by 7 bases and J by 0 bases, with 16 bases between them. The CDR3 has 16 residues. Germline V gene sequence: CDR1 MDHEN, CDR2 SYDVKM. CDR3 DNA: TGTGCCAGCACCCCGGGGGCGTTTAGCTCCTACAATGAGCAGTTCTTC. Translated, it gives CASTPGAFSSYNEQFF.

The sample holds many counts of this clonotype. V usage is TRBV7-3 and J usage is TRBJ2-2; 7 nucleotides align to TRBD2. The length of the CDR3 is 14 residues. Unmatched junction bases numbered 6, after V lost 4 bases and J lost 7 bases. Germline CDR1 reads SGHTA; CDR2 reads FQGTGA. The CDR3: CASSSTGLVGELFF. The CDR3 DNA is TGTGCCAGCAGCTCTACAGGACTAGTCGGGGAGCTGTTTTTT.

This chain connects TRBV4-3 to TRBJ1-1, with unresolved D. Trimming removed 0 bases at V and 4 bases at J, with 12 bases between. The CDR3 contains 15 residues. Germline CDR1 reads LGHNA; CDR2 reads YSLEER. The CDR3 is CASSQEASQRTEAFF. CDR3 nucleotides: TGCGCCAGCAGCCAAGAAGCCAGCCAACGCACTGAAGCTTTCTTT.

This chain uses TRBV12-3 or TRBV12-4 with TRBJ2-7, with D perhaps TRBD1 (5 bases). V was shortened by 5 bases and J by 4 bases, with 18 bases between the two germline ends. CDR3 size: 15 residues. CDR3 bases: TGTGCCAGCAGTCCCGCGGCAGGGCCCCTATACGAGCAGTACTTC. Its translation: CASSPAAGPLYEQYF.

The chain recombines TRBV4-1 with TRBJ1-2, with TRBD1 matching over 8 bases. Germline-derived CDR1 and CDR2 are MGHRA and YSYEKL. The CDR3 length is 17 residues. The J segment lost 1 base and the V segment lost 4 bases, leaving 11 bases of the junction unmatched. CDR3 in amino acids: CASSRGQESVLNYGYTF. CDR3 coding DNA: TGCGCCAGCAGCCGGGGACAGGAATCAGTCCTTAACTATGGCTACACCTTC.

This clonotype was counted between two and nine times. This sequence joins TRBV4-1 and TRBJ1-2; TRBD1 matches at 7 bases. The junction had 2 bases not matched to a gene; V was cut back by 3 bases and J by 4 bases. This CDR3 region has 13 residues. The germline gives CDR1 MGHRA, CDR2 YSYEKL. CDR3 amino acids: CASSHRTGYGYTF. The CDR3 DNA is TGCGCCAGCAGCCATAGGACAGGCTATGGCTACACCTTC.

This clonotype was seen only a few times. CDR3 in DNA: TGTGCCAGCAGTGAATGGGTAGACGGCAATGAAAAACTGTTTTTT. Its translation is CASSEWVDGNEKLFF. V is TRBV6-1 and J is TRBJ1-4; D unclear. V was cut by 2 bases and J by 5 bases, with 12 bases left in between. Germline V CDR1 and CDR2: MNHNS, SASEGT. This CDR3 has 15 amino acids.

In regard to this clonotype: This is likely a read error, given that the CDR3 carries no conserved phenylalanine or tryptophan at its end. CDR3 protein: CSVVSSGETQYL. The CDR3 DNA is TGCAGCGTTGTTAGTAGCGGGGAGACCCAGTACTTA. The V and J genes are TRBV29-1 and TRBJ2-5; 7 bases map to TRBD2. J lost 5 bases, V lost 4 bases, and 4 bases had no gene match. The germline CDR1 and CDR2 sequences are SQVTM and ANQGSEA. The CDR3 extends over 12 amino acids.

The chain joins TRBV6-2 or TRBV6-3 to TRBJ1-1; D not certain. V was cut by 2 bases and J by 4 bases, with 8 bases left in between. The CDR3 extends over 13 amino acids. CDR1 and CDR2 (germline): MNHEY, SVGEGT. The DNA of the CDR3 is TGTGCCAGCAGTTACGGGCAGAGCACTGAAGCTTTCTTT. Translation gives CASSYGQSTEAFF.

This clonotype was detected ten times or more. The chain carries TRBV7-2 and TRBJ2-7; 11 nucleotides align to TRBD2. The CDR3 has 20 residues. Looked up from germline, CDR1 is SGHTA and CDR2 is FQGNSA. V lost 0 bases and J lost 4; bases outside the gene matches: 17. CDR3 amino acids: CASSLARITSGSVVRYEQYF. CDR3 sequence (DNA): TGTGCCAGCAGCTTAGCGAGAATAACTAGCGGGAGTGTAGTGCGGTACGAGCAGTACTTC.